These 29 T cell receptor beta chains were all obtained from the same sample, sequenced in a study of T-cell memory formation after mild COVID-19. MiXCR, run by TCRdb on the 5' RACE reads, gives a single entry per CDR3 protein. The sample lists some 300,000 distinct CDR3 sequences, around 20% occurring once. Source material: PBMCs or a T cell subset sorted from them (not recorded which). The origin of the receptors is a man aged 18 to 29 who had mild COVID-19 (a few samples of this study predate the infection). Cell type and time point are not known.

The rearrangement joins TRBV4-2 to TRBJ1-4, with D unclear. The CDR3 runs 16 residues. Trimming removed 4 bases at V and 5 bases at J, with 17 bases between. In germline, CDR1 is LGHNA, CDR2 YNFKEQ. Here the CDR3 reads CASSLNSSPLNEKLFF. The CDR3 bases are TGTGCCAGCAGCCTAAATTCAAGCCCACTAAATGAAAAACTGTTTTTT.

V gene TRBV6-5 combines with J gene TRBJ1-3; 10 bases align to TRBD1. Looked up from germline, CDR1 is MNHEY and CDR2 is SVGAGI. V lost 6 bases and J lost 6; bases outside the gene matches: 8. The CDR3 loop spans 15 amino acids. As DNA, the CDR3 is TGTGCCAGCAGCCGCCTTGGACAGGGGGAAAACACCATATATTTT. Translation: CASSRLGQGENTIYF.

In this sample, this clonotype turned up a few times. V and J are TRBV7-9 and TRBJ2-1; D is perhaps TRBD1 (5 bases). This CDR3 is built from 12 residues. The V gene lost 5 bases and the J gene lost 6 bases, with 8 bases spanning the gap. CDR1 and CDR2 (germline): SEHNR, FQNEAQ (reference sequence). The CDR3 loop reads CASSSRANEQFF. As DNA, the CDR3 is TGTGCCAGCAGCAGCAGGGCCAATGAGCAGTTCTTC.

A single count supports this clonotype. The V gene is TRBV6-2 or TRBV6-3, the J gene TRBJ2-1, with D possibly matching TRBD2 (7 bases). The CDR3 runs 13 residues. Trimming pared 7 bases from V and 7 bases from J, leaving 14 bases between. The germline V gene has CDR1 MNHEY and CDR2 SVGEGT. CDR3 region: CASIKGGWNEQFF. CDR3 nucleotides: TGTGCCAGCATAAAGGGGGGGTGGAATGAGCAGTTCTTC.

The gene calls are TRBV5-1 and TRBJ1-4, with D perhaps TRBD1 (6 bases). This CDR3 spans 15 amino acids. Germline lookup yields CDR1 SGHRS and CDR2 YFSETQ. The germline V and J ends were trimmed by 4 bases and 4 bases, with 14 bases remaining between them. In DNA, the CDR3 is TGCGCCAGCAGCGTATATACAGGGCTTAATGAAAAACTGTTTTTT. This gives the protein CASSVYTGLNEKLFF.

The J gene is TRBJ2-7, the V gene TRBV5-8; tentatively, D is TRBD2 (6 bases). Germline CDR1 is SGHTS and CDR2 is YDEGEE. Trimming cost V 7 bases and J 0 bases, with 14 bases left between them. The CDR3 has 14 amino acids. CDR3 protein: CASGKEGISYEQYV. In DNA form, the CDR3 reads TGTGCCAGCGGTAAGGAGGGGATCTCCTACGAGCAGTACGTC.

This clonotype appeared a few times. V is TRBV27 and J is TRBJ1-4; D might be TRBD1 (6 bases). Deletions cut 6 bases from V and 4 bases from J, with 15 bases between. There are 15 residues in the CDR3. In germline, CDR1 is MNHEY, CDR2 SMNVEV (reference sequence). The CDR3 protein is CASSQGQTGNEKLFF. The CDR3 DNA is TGTGCCAGCAGCCAAGGACAGACGGGTAATGAAAAACTGTTTTTT.

This clonotype was counted ten times or more. The rearrangement links TRBV11-2 to TRBJ2-3, with TRBD2 identical over 15 bases. The CDR3 has 17 amino acids. V trimming: 5 bases; J trimming: 6 bases; junction bases outside the gene matches: 9. CDR1 SGHAT and CDR2 FQNNGV come from the germline V gene. The CDR3 DNA reads TGTGCCAGCAGCCCCCGGACTAGCGGGGGGGCGGGGGATACGCAGTATTTT. It codes for CASSPRTSGGAGDTQYF.

This chain links TRBV7-8 with TRBJ1-5; 10 nucleotides line up with TRBD1. The CDR3 sequence is 14 residues long. Germline trimming cut 5 bases from V and 5 bases from J; bases unmatched to any gene: 3. Germline CDR1 is SGHVS and CDR2 is FQNEAQ. In DNA form, the CDR3 reads TGTGCCAGCAGCACGGGACAGGGGTATCAGCCCCAGCATTTT. Translation: CASSTGQGYQPQHF.

The chain links TRBV6-2 or TRBV6-3 to TRBJ1-5; D is unresolved. The V gene lost 5 bases and the J gene lost 5 bases, with 13 bases spanning the gap. The CDR3 runs 14 residues. The germline V gene has CDR1 MNHEY and CDR2 SVGEGT. The CDR3 sequence is CASSPGRTDQPQHF. CDR3 sequence (DNA): TGTGCCAGCAGTCCTGGACGGACCGATCAGCCCCAGCATTTT.

V is TRBV7-9 and J is TRBJ1-4; D is unclear. The CDR3 runs to 16 residues. Germline V CDR1 and CDR2: SEHNR, FQNEAQ (reference sequence). Deletions cut 2 bases from V and 7 bases from J, with 17 bases between. As DNA, the CDR3 is TGTGCCAGCAGCTTACCACCTGGAGGGTGGGGTGAAAAACTGTTTTTT. Translation: CASSLPPGGWGEKLFF.

The CDR3 loop is CASSREGSSGNTIYF. CDR3 nucleotides: TGTGCCAGCAGCCGGGAGGGGAGCTCTGGAAACACCATATATTTT. This chain connects TRBV7-3 to TRBJ1-3; possibly TRBD1 for D (5 bases). Looked up from germline, CDR1 is SGHTA and CDR2 is FQGTGA. Trimming cost V 5 bases and J 0 bases, with 11 bases left between them. This CDR3 comprises 15 residues.

This clonotype was recorded once. The chain employs TRBV4-3 and TRBJ2-3; unclear D gene. This CDR3 comprises 15 residues. Trimming shortened V by 1 base and J by 0 bases, and 8 bases separated the two germline ends. CDR1 is LGHNA and CDR2 is YSLEER in the germline V gene. CDR3 protein: CASSQVAASTDTQYF. The CDR3 nucleotides are TGCGCCAGCAGCCAAGTAGCAGCTAGCACAGATACGCAGTATTTT.

This clonotype has just a few counts. The chain couples TRBV5-4 to TRBJ1-1, with D possibly TRBD1 on 5 matching bases. Germline V CDR1 and CDR2: SGHNT, YYREEE (reference sequence). This CDR3 spans 14 amino acids. Trimming pared 2 bases from V and 4 bases from J, leaving 12 bases between. The CDR3 here is CASSLRGQSTEAFF. The CDR3 nucleotides read TGTGCCAGCAGCTTAAGGGGTCAGAGCACTGAAGCTTTCTTT.

This clonotype came up a few times. The CDR3: CASSEALGTGMRNTQYF. Written as DNA, the CDR3 is TGTGCCAGCAGTGAAGCGCTTGGGACAGGGATGCGGAATACGCAGTATTTT. The rearrangement uses TRBV6-1 and TRBJ2-3; TRBD1 agrees at 9 bases. The CDR3 extends over 17 amino acids. Germline-derived CDR1 and CDR2 are MNHNS and SASEGT. The V segment lost 0 bases and the J segment 7 bases; nucleotides outside the gene matches: 11.

This clonotype has more than one count but fewer than ten. The chain is built from TRBV2 and TRBJ2-5, with 8 bases fitting TRBD1. The germline V gene encodes CDR1 SNHLY and CDR2 FYNNEI. The V gene end was trimmed by 4 bases and the J gene end by 5 bases; junction bases not matched to a gene: 3. The CDR3 loop spans 13 amino acids. CDR3 residues: CASSVRQGETQYF. The CDR3 DNA is TGTGCCAGCAGTGTGCGACAGGGGGAGACCCAGTACTTC.

The CDR3 loop is CASSVVGRGLDTQYF. The CDR3 bases are TGTGCCAGCAGCGTAGTAGGGCGGGGGTTGGATACGCAGTATTTT. The gene calls are TRBV9 and TRBJ2-3; 7 bases fit TRBD2. The germline CDR1 and CDR2 sequences are SGDLS and YYNGEE. CDR3 size: 15 residues. V shed 0 bases and J 6 bases; nucleotides not matched to a gene: 7.

This clonotype has more than one count but fewer than ten. J is TRBJ2-7 and V is TRBV3-1; TRBD2 agrees at 13 bases. Trimming removed 1 base from V and 3 bases from J; junction bases left unmatched: 12. CDR1 and CDR2 (germline): LGHDT, YNNKEL (reference sequence). This CDR3 spans 19 amino acids. The CDR3 sequence: CASSQVIMGLAGTRYEQYF. CDR3 nucleotide sequence: TGTGCCAGCAGCCAAGTGATCATGGGACTAGCGGGGACTCGCTACGAGCAGTACTTC.

This sequence joins TRBV11-2 and TRBJ2-7; D is perhaps TRBD2 (7 bases). The V and J ends lost 0 bases and 3 bases respectively, with 15 bases between them. The CDR3 length is 16 residues. Germline loops: CDR1 SGHAT, CDR2 FQNNGV. CDR3 in amino acids: CASSLDWGGGIYEQYF. In nucleotides, the CDR3 is TGTGCCAGCAGCTTAGACTGGGGAGGGGGAATCTACGAGCAGTACTTC.

This chain connects TRBV20-1 to TRBJ1-4; no definite D call. Germline CDR1 is DFQATT and CDR2 is SNEGSKA (reference sequence). CDR3 size: 13 residues. The V gene lost 1 base and the J gene lost 7 bases, with 10 bases spanning the gap. The CDR3 protein is CSARVLAGEKLFF. The CDR3 DNA reads TGCAGTGCTAGAGTGCTGGCGGGTGAAAAACTGTTTTTT.

In this sample, this clonotype turned up a few times. The rearrangement joins TRBV11-2 to TRBJ1-2, with D tentatively TRBD1 (5 bases). V lost 6 bases and J 4 bases, leaving 18 bases between the germline ends. This CDR3 region has 15 residues. CDR1 SGHAT and CDR2 FQNNGV come from the germline V gene. The CDR3 loop reads CASSSGPEGIYGYTF. The CDR3, as DNA: TGTGCCAGCAGTTCGGGGCCTGAGGGGATCTATGGCTACACCTTC.

The V gene is TRBV7-8, the J gene TRBJ2-5; D might be TRBD2 (5 bases). V lost 2 bases and J lost 5, with 15 bases in between. Germline CDR1 reads SGHVS; CDR2 reads FQNEAQ. The CDR3 spans 15 residues. In DNA form, the CDR3 reads TGTGCCAGCAGCTTAATTGCGGGCCTTGTGGAGACCCAGTACTTC. Amino acids: CASSLIAGLVETQYF.

The chain couples TRBV6-2 or TRBV6-3 to TRBJ2-2; perhaps TRBD2 as D (5 bases). This CDR3 has 12 residues. Germline assignment: CDR1 MNHEY and CDR2 SVGEGT. Trimming took off 6 bases at V and 8 bases at J, with 10 bases between the two ends. For the CDR3, the DNA is TGTGCCAGCAGCCAGGAGGTGGGGGAGCTGTTTTTT. This sequence encodes CASSQEVGELFF.

This clonotype has just a few counts. The chain employs TRBV28 and TRBJ2-7; D remains ambiguous. The germline V and J ends were trimmed by 6 bases and 7 bases, with 16 bases remaining between them. In germline, CDR1 is MDHEN, CDR2 SYDVKM. This CDR3 is built from 13 residues. The CDR3 spells CASSSLLGGEQYV. CDR3 sequence (DNA): TGTGCCAGCAGCTCATTGCTGGGCGGAGAGCAGTACGTC.

The genes are TRBV5-1 and TRBJ1-1, with D unresolved. Germline V CDR1 and CDR2: SGHRS, YFSETQ. With 1 base removed from V and 0 bases from J, the gap between germline ends came to 7 bases. This CDR3 spans 14 amino acids. CDR3 region: CASSLTNMNTEAFF. CDR3 coding DNA: TGCGCCAGCAGCTTGACAAACATGAACACTGAAGCTTTCTTT.

This clonotype was recorded at least ten times. V and J are TRBV6-2 or TRBV6-3 and TRBJ1-5; 9 nucleotides agree with TRBD1. Germline CDR1 and CDR2: MNHEY and SVGEGT. V shed 6 bases and J 7 bases; nucleotides not matched to a gene: 7. The CDR3 consists of 14 residues. As DNA, the CDR3 is TGTGCCAGCAGAGGGACAGGGAATAGCCAGCCCCAGCATTTT. Translated, it gives CASRGTGNSQPQHF.

The V gene is TRBV2, the J gene TRBJ2-7, with D possibly TRBD1 on 6 matching bases. V dropped 5 bases and J dropped 7 bases, with 18 bases sitting between them. This CDR3 contains 14 residues. Germline V gene sequence: CDR1 SNHLY, CDR2 FYNNEI. The CDR3 protein is CASSSPGTRREQYV. Written as DNA, the CDR3 is TGTGCCAGCAGTTCCCCTGGGACACGAAGGGAGCAGTACGTC.

The chain is built from TRBV20-1 and TRBJ2-2, with 7 bases identical to TRBD1. From germline, CDR1 is DFQATT and CDR2 SNEGSKA (reference sequence). This CDR3 has 15 amino acids. After removal of 5 bases from V and 0 bases from J, the junction contained 6 bases not matched to a gene. The CDR3 loop is CSAVSGTANTGELFF. The CDR3 DNA is TGCAGTGCTGTATCAGGGACAGCGAACACCGGGGAGCTGTTTTTT.

V usage is TRBV29-1 and J usage is TRBJ2-3; 9 bases are shared with TRBD1. Trimming took 5 bases from V and 2 from J; bases not matched to a gene: 11. CDR3 length equals 16 residues. Germline-derived CDR1 and CDR2 are SQVTM and ANQGSEA. This CDR3 reads CSVRGDRDLSTDTQYF. In DNA form, the CDR3 reads TGCAGCGTTCGGGGGGACAGGGACCTTTCCACAGATACGCAGTATTTT.